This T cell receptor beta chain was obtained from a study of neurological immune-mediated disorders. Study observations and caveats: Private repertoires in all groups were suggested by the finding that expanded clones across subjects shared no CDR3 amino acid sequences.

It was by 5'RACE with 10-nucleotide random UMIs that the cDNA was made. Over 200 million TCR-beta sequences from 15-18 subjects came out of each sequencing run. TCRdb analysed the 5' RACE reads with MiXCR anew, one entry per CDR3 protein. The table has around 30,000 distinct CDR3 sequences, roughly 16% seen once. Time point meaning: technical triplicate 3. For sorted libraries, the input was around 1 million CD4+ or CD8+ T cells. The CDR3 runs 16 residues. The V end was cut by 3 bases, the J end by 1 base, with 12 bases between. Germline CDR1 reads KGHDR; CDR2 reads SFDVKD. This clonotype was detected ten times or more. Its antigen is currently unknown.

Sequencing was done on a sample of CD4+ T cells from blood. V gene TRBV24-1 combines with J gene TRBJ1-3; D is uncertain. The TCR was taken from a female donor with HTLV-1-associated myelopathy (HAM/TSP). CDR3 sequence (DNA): TGTGCCACCAGTGATCATCGGGGAGCATCTGGAAACACCATATATTTT. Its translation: CATSDHRGASGNTIYF.